Shown below are 3 T cell receptor beta chains from a single sample sequenced in a study of T-cell reconstitution after alpha-beta-depleted transplantation in children. TCRbeta library construction was performed incorporating unique molecular identifiers. TCRdb re-called the PCR reads with MiXCR, one entry per CDR3 protein. The sample gives 80,000 to 100,000 distinct CDR3 sequences, 20% to 25% of which show up once; 20% to 25% is in the top ten. Here the sequenced sample was PBMCs, taken before TCRalphabeta/CD19-depleted stem cell transplant. These receptors all stem from a boy aged 2-9 years with acute lymphoblastic leukemia, due to receive a stem cell transplant.

Concerning this clonotype: A much more abundant neighbour one base away suggests this may be a read error. The chain links TRBV7-2 to TRBJ2-2, with a weak D call TRBD1 (5 bases). The germline V and J ends were trimmed by 5 bases and 1 base, with 14 bases remaining between them. The CDR3 covers 16 residues. CDR1 and CDR2 (germline): SGHTA, FQGNSA. The CDR3 DNA reads as TGTGCCAGCAGCGCAAGAAGACAGATGAACACCGGGGAGCTGTTTTTT. Its protein is CASSARRQMNTGELFF.

This chain connects TRBV6-5 to TRBJ2-5; 9 positions agree with TRBD2. V lost 8 bases to trimming and J lost 1 base; unmatched junction nucleotides: 11. This CDR3 has 16 amino acids. Looked up from germline, CDR1 is MNHEY and CDR2 is SVGAGI. CDR3 sequence (DNA): TGTGCCAGCTCAGTTATAGCGGGAGTTGGCCAAGAGACCCAGTACTTC. Translated: CASSVIAGVGQETQYF.

The chain uses TRBV29-1 and TRBJ1-1, with D hard to call. V was pared by 4 bases and J by 4 bases, with 10 bases between. CDR3 size: 12 residues. CDR1 and CDR2 (germline): SQVTM, ANQGSEA. The CDR3: CSVGSRVTEAFF. For the CDR3, the DNA is TGCAGCGTTGGATCAAGAGTCACTGAAGCTTTCTTT.